These 6 T cell receptor beta chains came from one sample sequenced in a study of immune reconstitution after stem cell transplant in scleroderma. TCRdb re-derived calls from the RT-PCR reads in MiXCR, one entry per CDR3 protein. The sample records approximately 5,000 distinct CDR3 sequences, about 9.2% being singletons. Sample collection was performed before or after autologous hematopoietic stem cell transplantation (not recorded which). The receptor source for this set is a male donor with systemic sclerosis.

For the CDR3, the DNA is TGCAGTGCTGGCCCGACCCCCTCAGATACGCAGTATTTT. This translates into CSAGPTPSDTQYF. The chain is built from TRBV20-1 and TRBJ2-3; D remains ambiguous. Germline lookup yields CDR1 DFQATT and CDR2 SNEGSKA (reference sequence). The CDR3 is 13 residues long. Trimming took 5 bases from V and 4 from J, leaving 13 bases between them.

Sample share makes this clonotype medium-sized. The chain couples TRBV29-1 to TRBJ2-3; D is unresolved. The V gene's germline CDR1 is SQVTM and CDR2 ANQGSEA. The ends were cut back, 3 bases at V and 4 bases at J, with 8 bases in the middle. The CDR3 contains 12 residues. Here the CDR3 reads CSVDGRADTQYF. CDR3 nucleotide sequence: TGCAGCGTTGATGGTCGGGCAGATACGCAGTATTTT.

By proportion, this clonotype is medium-sized. This rearrangement joins TRBV20-1 to TRBJ2-1; D is unresolved. Germline V gene data show CDR1 as DFQATT and CDR2 as SNEGSKA (reference sequence). The CDR3 has 17 residues. The germline V and J ends were trimmed by 3 bases and 0 bases, with 18 bases remaining between them. The CDR3 reads CSARGKSATSSYNEQFF. CDR3 coding DNA: TGCAGTGCTAGGGGAAAAAGCGCGACCAGCTCCTACAATGAGCAGTTCTTC.

This clonotype is medium-sized (0.01 to 0.1%). The chain links TRBV7-9 to TRBJ2-7; D is unclear. Germline lookup yields CDR1 SEHNR and CDR2 FQNEAQ (reference sequence). V was cut by 2 bases and J by 3 bases, with 2 bases left in between. This CDR3 has 11 residues. The DNA of the CDR3 is TGTGCCAGCAGCTTAAACTACGAGCAGTACTTC. It encodes CASSLNYEQYF. Using reference TRBV7-9 and TRBJ2-7 for the parts outside the CDR3, the full variable domain is DTGVSQNPRHKITKRGQNVTFRCDPISEHNRLYWYRQTLGQGPEFLTYFQNEAQLEKSRLLSDRFSAERPKGSFSTLEIQRTEQGDSAMYLCASSLNYEQYFGPGTRLTVT.

This clonotype was picked up a small number of times. The rearrangement links TRBV5-1 to TRBJ2-1; D tentatively reads TRBD1 or TRBD2 (5 bases each). Germline CDR1 is SGHRS and CDR2 is YFSETQ. This CDR3 contains 14 residues. V was cut by 0 bases and J by 9 bases, with 13 bases left in between. CDR3 DNA: TGCGCCAGCAGCTTGGGTGCAGGGACCGGTGAGCAGTTCTTC. Translated, it gives CASSLGAGTGEQFF.

This clonotype was seen a handful of times. This sequence joins TRBV28 and TRBJ2-3; 9 bases align to TRBD2. CDR3 size: 16 residues. Germline CDR1 is MDHEN and CDR2 is SYDVKM. The V gene end was trimmed by 4 bases and the J gene end by 0 bases; junction bases not matched to a gene: 5. As DNA, the CDR3 is TGTGCCAGCAGTTCAGCTAGCGGGGCTAGCACAGATACGCAGTATTTT. This gives the protein CASSSASGASTDTQYF.